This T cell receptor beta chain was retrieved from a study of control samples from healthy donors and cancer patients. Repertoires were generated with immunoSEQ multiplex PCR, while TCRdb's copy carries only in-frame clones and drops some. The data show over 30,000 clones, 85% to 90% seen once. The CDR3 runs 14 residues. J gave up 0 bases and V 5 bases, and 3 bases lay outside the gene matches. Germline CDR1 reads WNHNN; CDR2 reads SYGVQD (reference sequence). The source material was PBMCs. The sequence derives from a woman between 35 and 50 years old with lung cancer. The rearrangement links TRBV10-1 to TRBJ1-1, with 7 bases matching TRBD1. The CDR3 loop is CASSLGGLNTEAFF. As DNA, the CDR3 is TGCGCCAGCAGTTTAGGGGGCCTGAACACTGAAGCTTTCTTT.